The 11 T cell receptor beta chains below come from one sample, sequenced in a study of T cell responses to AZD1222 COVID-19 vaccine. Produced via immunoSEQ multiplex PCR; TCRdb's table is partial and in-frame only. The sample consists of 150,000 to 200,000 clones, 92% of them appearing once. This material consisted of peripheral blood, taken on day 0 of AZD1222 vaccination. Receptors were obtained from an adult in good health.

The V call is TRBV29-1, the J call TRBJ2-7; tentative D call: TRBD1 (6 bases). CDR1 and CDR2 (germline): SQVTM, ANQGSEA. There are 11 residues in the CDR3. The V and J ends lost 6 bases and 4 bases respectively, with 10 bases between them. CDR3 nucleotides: TGCAGCGTGGGGACATTTTACGAGCAGTACTTC. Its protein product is CSVGTFYEQYF.

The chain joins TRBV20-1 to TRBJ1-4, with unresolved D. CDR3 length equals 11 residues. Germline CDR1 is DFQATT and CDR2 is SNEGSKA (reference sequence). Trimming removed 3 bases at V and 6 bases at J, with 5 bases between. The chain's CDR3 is CSARVYEKLFF. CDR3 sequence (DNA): TGCAGTGCTAGGGTTTATGAAAAACTGTTTTTT.

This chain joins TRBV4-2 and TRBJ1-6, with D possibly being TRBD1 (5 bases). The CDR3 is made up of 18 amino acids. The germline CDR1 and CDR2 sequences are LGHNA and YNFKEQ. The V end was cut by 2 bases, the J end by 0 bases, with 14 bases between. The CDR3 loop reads CASSQKSGRSSYNSPLHF. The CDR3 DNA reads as TGTGCCAGCAGCCAAAAATCGGGGCGCTCCTCCTATAATTCACCCCTCCACTTT.

CDR3 sequence (DNA): TGTGCCACCAGTGGGGCAGGGCATGACGCCGAAGCTTTCTTT. Protein product: CATSGAGHDAEAFF. The chain recombines TRBV24-1 with TRBJ1-1; D possibly corresponds to TRBD1 (5 bases). Germline values: CDR1 KGHDR, CDR2 SFDVKD. This CDR3 has 14 amino acids. V shed 5 bases and J shed 8 bases, with 17 bases lying between them.

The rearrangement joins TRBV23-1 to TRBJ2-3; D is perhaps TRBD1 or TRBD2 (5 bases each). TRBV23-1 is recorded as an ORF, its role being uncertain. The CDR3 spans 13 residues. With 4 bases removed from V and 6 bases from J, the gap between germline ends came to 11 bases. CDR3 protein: CASSPNGADTQYF. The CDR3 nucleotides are TGCGCCAGCAGTCCCAACGGGGCGGATACGCAGTATTTT.

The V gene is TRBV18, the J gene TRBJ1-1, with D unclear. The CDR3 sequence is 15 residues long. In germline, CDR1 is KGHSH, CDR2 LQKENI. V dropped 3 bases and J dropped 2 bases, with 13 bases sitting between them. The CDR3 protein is CASSPRTPSNTEAFF. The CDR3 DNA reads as TGTGCCAGCTCACCGAGGACCCCCAGCAACACTGAAGCTTTCTTT.

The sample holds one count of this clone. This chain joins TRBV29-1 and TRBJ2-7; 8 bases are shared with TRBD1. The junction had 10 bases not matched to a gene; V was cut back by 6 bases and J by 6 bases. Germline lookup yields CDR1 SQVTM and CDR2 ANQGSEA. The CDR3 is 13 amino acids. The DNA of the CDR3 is TGCAGCGTCGAGAGACAGGGGAACGGCGAGCAGTACTTC. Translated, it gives CSVERQGNGEQYF.

This CDR3 reads CASSQEQGLAEAFF. CDR3 nucleotides: TGTGCCAGCAGCCAAGAACAGGGATTGGCTGAAGCTTTCTTT. J is TRBJ1-1 and V is TRBV3-1 (or the pseudogene TRBV3-2), with a weak D call TRBD1 (6 bases). Germline assignment: CDR1 LGHDT and CDR2 YNNKEL (reference sequence). This CDR3 spans 14 amino acids. Trimming left V 0 bases short and J 6 bases short, with 11 bases between.

The CDR3 protein is CASSVDRGEQYF. CDR3 nucleotide sequence: TGTGCCAGCAGTGTAGACCGTGGGGAGCAGTACTTC. This chain connects TRBV11-2 to TRBJ2-7, with D unclear. Germline-derived CDR1 and CDR2 are SGHAT and FQNNGV. V dropped 6 bases and J dropped 7 bases, with 13 bases sitting between them. The CDR3 extends over 12 amino acids.

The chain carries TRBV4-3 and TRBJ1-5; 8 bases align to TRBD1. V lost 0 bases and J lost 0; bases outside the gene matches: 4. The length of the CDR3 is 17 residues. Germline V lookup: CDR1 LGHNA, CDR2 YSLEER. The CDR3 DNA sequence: TGCGCCAGCAGCCAAGACCTCAGGGGGCCTAGCAATCAGCCCCAGCATTTT. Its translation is CASSQDLRGPSNQPQHF.

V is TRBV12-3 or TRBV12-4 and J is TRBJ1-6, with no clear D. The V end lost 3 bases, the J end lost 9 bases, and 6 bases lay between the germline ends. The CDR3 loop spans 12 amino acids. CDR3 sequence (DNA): TGTGCCAGCAGTTTCGAAGCTTCACCCCTCCACTTT. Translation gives CASSFEASPLHF.